This entry is about one T cell receptor beta chain. This sample was included in a study of blood T cell repertoires in COVID-19. Background on the study: Spain, Italy and the United States supplied samples that represented acute and convalescent COVID-19. Sample material is recorded as cDNA or gDNA derived from T cells, B-cell-depleted T cells, or PBMCs.

Data came from immunoSEQ multiplex PCR; TCRdb stores just in-frame clones and leaves some out. The profile shows about 320,000 clones, 90% to 95% of them singletons. Exposed participants encountered a COVID-19 case during the 2 weeks preceding study entry. CDR1 and CDR2 from the germline V gene are SGHNT and YYREEE (reference sequence). V lost 0 bases, J lost 4 bases, and 9 bases stayed unmatched. The CDR3 consists of 16 residues. The receptor comes from a woman aged 25 to 39 who had been exposed to COVID-19. Sequencing was done on a sample of PBMCs or T cells enriched from blood (not recorded which). V and J are TRBV5-4 and TRBJ2-5, with 7 bases identical to TRBD1. This CDR3 reads CASSLGGRQGPETQYF. The CDR3 DNA sequence: TGTGCCAGCAGCTTGGGGGGTCGACAGGGCCCAGAGACCCAGTACTTC.